Listed below are T cell receptor beta chains from one sample, sequenced in a study of blood T cell repertoires in COVID-19. Sequenced by immunoSEQ multiplex PCR; TCRdb stores in-frame clones only, minus some. The sample lists 95,000 to 100,000 clones, around 87% occurring once. Sequences were obtained from peripheral blood. The origin of the receptors is a woman aged 25 to 39 with acute or convalescent COVID-19. CDR3s include the opening cysteine and the closing phenylalanine or tryptophan. Each record gives: V gene, clone size, J gene, D gene, CDR3 DNA, CDR3 protein. D genes are given only for firm matches. Clone size is stated in some rows and not others, as once, few, many or a class when expanded.

V: TRBV10-3
size: once
J: TRBJ2-3
D: TRBD2
DNA: TGTGCCATTATGACTAGCGGGAATACGCAGTATTTT
CDR3: CAIMTSGNTQYF

V: TRBV5-8
size: -
J: TRBJ2-3
D: -
DNA: TGTGCCAGCAGTCGACTCAGTGGGACGCAGTATTTT
CDR3: CASSRLSGTQYF

V: TRBV6-6
size: -
J: TRBJ2-7
D: -
DNA: TGTGCCAGCAGTTACTCACGAGTACTCTACGAGCAGTACTTC
CDR3: CASSYSRVLYEQYF

V: TRBV10-3
size: -
J: TRBJ2-7
D: TRBD1
DNA: TGTGCCACGGGACAGACCTCCTACGAGCAGTACTTC
CDR3: CATGQTSYEQYF

V: TRBV28
size: -
J: TRBJ2-7
D: TRBD2
DNA: TGTGCCAGCAGTCAGACTAGCGGGGGGGCGAGGGAGCAGTACTTC
CDR3: CASSQTSGGAREQYF

V: TRBV7-8
size: -
J: TRBJ2-7
D: -
DNA: TGTGCCAGCAGCTTAGGGTCCGGCGGCCTCTCCTACGAGCAGTACTTC
CDR3: CASSLGSGGLSYEQYF

V: TRBV30
size: -
J: TRBJ1-1
D: -
DNA: TGTGCCTGGAGTGAAACAGGATTCGCTGAAGCTTTCTTT
CDR3: CAWSETGFAEAFF

V: TRBV28
size: -
J: TRBJ1-6
D: -
DNA: TGTGCCAGCAGTCCCCCAGGGGCTGGAAATTCACCCCTCCACTTT
CDR3: CASSPPGAGNSPLHF

V: TRBV19
size: -
J: TRBJ1-5
D: TRBD1
DNA: TGTGCCAGTTGGGACAGGGTTTTAGGTAGCAATCAGCCCCAGCATTTT
CDR3: CASWDRVLGSNQPQHF

V: TRBV7-8
size: -
J: TRBJ1-5
D: TRBD1
DNA: TGTGCCAGCAGCTTAGCATTCTGGACAGGGGGCGTCAATCAGCCCCAGCATTTT
CDR3: CASSLAFWTGGVNQPQHF

V: TRBV2
size: few
J: TRBJ1-1
D: TRBD1
DNA: TGTGCCAGCAGTAAGACAGGGGGCGGCACTGAAGCTTTCTTT
CDR3: CASSKTGGGTEAFF

V: TRBV6-5
size: -
J: TRBJ1-5
D: TRBD1
DNA: TGTGCCATCTCGGACAGGGCGAGCAATCAGCCCCAGCATTTT
CDR3: CAISDRASNQPQHF

V: TRBV30
size: once
J: TRBJ1-1
D: -
DNA: TGTGCCTGGGGCAGGGGTAACACTGAAGCTTTCTTT
CDR3: CAWGRGNTEAFF

V: TRBV5-6
size: -
J: TRBJ1-2
D: TRBD1
DNA: TGTGCCAGCAGCTTTAGACAGGGGGGGAATGGCTACACCTTC
CDR3: CASSFRQGGNGYTF

V: TRBV7-8
size: -
J: TRBJ1-5
D: -
DNA: TGTGCCAGCAGCCCCGGGGGAGACGGTAGCAATCAGCCCCAGCATTTT
CDR3: CASSPGGDGSNQPQHF

V: TRBV4-1
size: -
J: TRBJ2-2
D: -
DNA: TGCGCCAGCAGCCAAGGTGGCGGCACAGGGTATGGCGGGGAGCTGTTTTTT
CDR3: CASSQGGGTGYGGELFF

V: TRBV29-1
size: -
J: TRBJ1-2
D: -
DNA: TGCAGCGTTGTCCCGGGAGTCTATGGCTACACCTTC
CDR3: CSVVPGVYGYTF

V: TRBV2
size: -
J: TRBJ1-3
D: -
DNA: TGTGCCAGCAGTGAATTAGGGACAACTGGAAACACCATATATTTT
CDR3: CASSELGTTGNTIYF

V: TRBV11-2
size: -
J: TRBJ2-2
D: TRBD1
DNA: TGTGCCAGCAGCTTTGGATTGGGGTCAGGGGGACACACCGGGGAGCTGTTTTTT
CDR3: CASSFGLGSGGHTGELFF

V: TRBV5-1
size: -
J: TRBJ1-1
D: TRBD1
DNA: TGCGCCAGCAGCCCGGGACAGACGAACACTGAAGCTTTCTTT
CDR3: CASSPGQTNTEAFF

V: TRBV7-6
size: -
J: TRBJ1-4
D: TRBD1
DNA: TGTGCCAGCAGCTTAGAGACAGGGTTTGGGAAACTGTTTTTT
CDR3: CASSLETGFGKLFF

V: TRBV7-9
size: -
J: TRBJ2-5
D: -
DNA: TGTGCCAGCAGCTTCGGGGAGACCCAGTACTTC
CDR3: CASSFGETQYF

V: TRBV14
size: -
J: TRBJ2-3
D: -
DNA: TGTGCCAGCAGCCCAGTGTCGGATACGCAGTATTTT
CDR3: CASSPVSDTQYF

V: TRBV27
size: -
J: TRBJ1-5
D: TRBD1
DNA: TGTGCCAGCAGCCGGGACAGGAGCAATCAGCCCCAGCATTTT
CDR3: CASSRDRSNQPQHF